The 22 T cell receptor beta chains below come from one sample, sequenced in a study of lymphopenia after photon versus proton radiotherapy. The method was immunoSEQ multiplex PCR; TCRdb's version includes in-frame clones alone and lacks a portion of them. The sample contains approximately 66,000 clones, around 87% of which appear only once. The sequences come from peripheral blood, collected from a patient treated with photon-based radiotherapy. These receptors originate from a middle-aged man with gastric cancer.

This sequence joins TRBV7-3 and TRBJ2-5; 7 bases fit TRBD1. V shed 3 bases and J 0 bases; nucleotides not matched to a gene: 4. This CDR3 is built from 15 residues. From germline, CDR1 is SGHTA and CDR2 FQGTGA. The CDR3 loop is CASSLGDRNQETQYF. In DNA, the CDR3 is TGTGCCAGCAGCTTGGGGGACAGAAACCAAGAGACCCAGTACTTC.

The CDR3 reads CASSISGQGRTEAFF. In DNA, the CDR3 is TGTGCCAGCAGTATCTCCGGACAGGGACGAACTGAAGCTTTCTTT. The chain is built from TRBV6-6 and TRBJ1-1, with 8 bases that match TRBD1. CDR3 length: 15 residues. J gave up 5 bases and V 5 bases, and 10 bases lay outside the gene matches. Per the germline V gene, CDR1 is MNHNY and CDR2 is SVGAGI (reference sequence).

The gene calls are TRBV7-9 and TRBJ2-5; 9 nucleotides match TRBD2. The CDR3 contains 14 residues. The germline V gene has CDR1 SEHNR and CDR2 FQNEAQ (reference sequence). V dropped 6 bases and J dropped 7; count of bases not matched to a gene: 9. CDR3 bases: TGTGCCAGCAGGCCCGGGACTAGCTACAGGACCCAGTACTTC. Translation gives CASRPGTSYRTQYF.

This chain connects TRBV2 to TRBJ1-2; D uncertain. CDR3 length: 12 amino acids. Trimming shortened V by 5 bases and J by 4 bases, and 8 bases separated the two germline ends. Germline V gene lookup returns CDR1 SNHLY and CDR2 FYNNEI. CDR3 sequence: CASSPTGYGYTF. CDR3 in DNA: TGTGCCAGCAGTCCGACGGGCTATGGCTACACCTTC. Full variable domain (missing parts from reference TRBV2 and TRBJ1-2): EPEVTQTPSHQVTQMGQEVILRCVPISNHLYFYWYRQILGQKVEFLVSFYNNEISEKSEIFDDQFSVERPDGSNFTLKIRSTKLEDSAMYFCASSPTGYGYTFGSGTRLTVV.

This sequence joins TRBV7-3 and TRBJ2-7, with D perhaps assigned TRBD1 or TRBD2 (5 bases each). Germline lookup yields CDR1 SGHTA and CDR2 FQGTGA. Trimming stripped 8 bases from V and 4 bases from J, with 15 bases between. This CDR3 contains 13 residues. The chain's CDR3 is CASAPGTNYEQYF. The CDR3 nucleotides read TGTGCCAGCGCCCCCGGGACGAATTACGAGCAGTACTTC. Variable domain in full (rest from reference TRBV7-3 and TRBJ2-7): GAGVSQTPSNKVTEKGKYVELRCDPISGHTALYWYRQSLGQGPEFLIYFQGTGAADDSGLPNDRFFAVRPEGSVSTLKIQRTERGDSAVYLCASAPGTNYEQYFGPGTRLTVT.

In this sample, this clone turned up a few times. The chain couples TRBV13 to TRBJ2-7; TRBD1 matches at 9 bases. The V and J ends lost 3 bases and 6 bases, in that order; junction bases with no gene match: 6. CDR1 PRHDT and CDR2 FYEKMQ come from the germline V gene (reference sequence). This CDR3 comprises 14 residues. The CDR3 sequence is CASSFGDRVAEQYF. CDR3 coding DNA: TGTGCCAGCAGCTTCGGGGACAGGGTAGCCGAGCAGTACTTC. Combining the CDR3 with reference TRBV13 and TRBJ2-7 gives the whole variable domain AAGVIQSPRHLIKEKRETATLKCYPIPRHDTVYWYQQGPGQDPQFLISFYEKMQSDKGSIPDRFSAQQFSDYHSELNMSSLELGDSALYFCASSFGDRVAEQYFGPGTRLTVT.

The rearrangement links TRBV28 to TRBJ1-1; unclear D gene. CDR1 is MDHEN, CDR2 SYDVKM, per germline. V was shortened by 6 bases and J by 1 base, with 12 bases between the two germline ends. The CDR3 sequence is 14 residues long. The CDR3 loop is CASSYLYKNTEAFF. The CDR3 DNA reads TGTGCCAGCAGCTACCTCTACAAGAACACTGAAGCTTTCTTT. Supplemented by reference TRBV28 and TRBJ1-1, the full variable domain reads DVKVTQSSRYLVKRTGEKVFLECVQDMDHENMFWYRQDPGLGLRLIYFSYDVKMKEKGDIPEGYSVSREKKERFSLILESASTNQTSMYLCASSYLYKNTEAFFGQGTRLTVV.

The gene calls are TRBV6-6 and TRBJ2-4; 7 bases match TRBD1. V was pared by 2 bases and J by 3 bases, with 4 bases of the junction left unmatched. Per the germline V gene, CDR1 is MNHNY and CDR2 is SVGAGI (reference sequence). The CDR3 is made up of 15 amino acids. As DNA, the CDR3 is TGTGCCAGCAGTTACCTCGGGACAGACAAAAACATTCAGTACTTC. This codes for CASSYLGTDKNIQYF.

The chain carries TRBV7-2 and TRBJ1-5; no firm D call. From germline, CDR1 is SGHTA and CDR2 FQGNSA. Between the trimmed V and J ends, which lost 2 bases and 0 bases, there was a span of 8 bases. The CDR3 length is 15 residues. CDR3 coding DNA: TGTGCCAGCAGCTTAAATCAGCGTAGCAATCAGCCCCAGCATTTT. Translation: CASSLNQRSNQPQHF.

V usage is TRBV7-9 and J usage is TRBJ2-7; TRBD1 aligns across 8 bases. This CDR3 has 15 residues. Germline loops: CDR1 SEHNR, CDR2 FQNEAQ (reference sequence). Trimming at V came to 0 bases and at J to 4 bases, leaving 5 bases not matched to a gene. In DNA, the CDR3 is TGTGCCAGCAGCTTAGCCGGGACAGGATTGTACGAGCAGTACTTC. Its translation: CASSLAGTGLYEQYF.

This chain links TRBV9 with TRBJ2-3; D remains unclear. Trimming removed 4 bases from V and 4 bases from J, with 10 bases in between. CDR3 length equals 13 residues. Per the germline V gene, CDR1 is SGDLS and CDR2 is YYNGEE. In DNA form, the CDR3 reads TGTGCCAGCAGCCCCCAGATCGCAGATACGCAGTATTTT. Translated: CASSPQIADTQYF.

CDR3 protein: CASKRDALSPQHF. The CDR3, as DNA: TGTGCCAGCAAGCGGGACGCCTTATCGCCCCAGCATTTT. This chain joins TRBV6-5 and TRBJ1-5; D might be TRBD1 (5 bases). Trimming took 7 bases from V and 9 from J, leaving 16 bases between them. The germline V gene has CDR1 MNHEY and CDR2 SVGAGI. This CDR3 region has 13 residues.

The V gene is TRBV10-3, the J gene TRBJ1-6; D ambiguous. Trimming took off 4 bases at V and 7 bases at J, with 5 bases between the two ends. The CDR3 has 12 amino acids. CDR1 ENHRY and CDR2 SYGVKD come from the germline V gene. The DNA of the CDR3 is TGTGCCATCAGTGGATGGAATTCACCCCTCCACTTT. Amino acids: CAISGWNSPLHF.

The rearrangement uses TRBV6-6 and TRBJ1-2, with D unclear. Germline-derived CDR1 and CDR2 are MNHNY and SVGAGI (reference sequence). V lost 0 bases to trimming and J lost 7 bases, with 12 bases between them. The CDR3 has 14 residues. CDR3 DNA sequence: TGTGCCAGCAGTTACTCGCCGGAGACCTCTGGCTACACCTTC. This encodes CASSYSPETSGYTF.

The J gene is TRBJ2-5, the V gene TRBV7-9, with TRBD1 identical over 8 bases. The CDR3 is 15 residues long. After removal of 4 bases from V and 3 bases from J, the junction contained 7 bases not matched to a gene. The germline V gene has CDR1 SEHNR and CDR2 FQNEAQ (reference sequence). CDR3 sequence reads: CASSSRDRYEETQYF. The CDR3 nucleotides are TGTGCCAGCAGCTCCAGGGACAGGTATGAAGAGACCCAGTACTTC.

This chain connects TRBV4-1 to TRBJ2-4, with D perhaps given as TRBD1 or TRBD2 (5 bases each). Looked up from germline, CDR1 is MGHRA and CDR2 is YSYEKL. Trimming pared 3 bases from V and 7 bases from J, leaving 13 bases between. The CDR3 runs to 14 residues. CDR3 nucleotide sequence: TGCGCCAGCAGCCACCCGGGACGTGCGAACATTCAGTACTTC. Protein: CASSHPGRANIQYF.

This clone was seen a single time. The chain recombines TRBV27 with TRBJ2-2; 7 nucleotides agree with TRBD1. After removal of 8 bases from V and 3 bases from J, the junction contained 12 bases not matched to a gene. Germline V gene sequence: CDR1 MNHEY, CDR2 SMNVEV (reference sequence). The CDR3 runs to 16 residues. Here the CDR3 DNA reads TGTGCCAGCGGCTTCCGGACAGGTGTGGACACCGGGGAGCTGTTTTTT. Translation gives CASGFRTGVDTGELFF.

The rearrangement uses TRBV4-1 and TRBJ1-2; 7 bases line up with TRBD1. The CDR3 is 14 amino acids. V was pared by 4 bases and J by 2 bases, with 4 bases of the junction left unmatched. Per germline, CDR1 MGHRA and CDR2 YSYEKL. The CDR3 loop is CASSPTGDNYGYTF. The CDR3 DNA reads TGCGCCAGCAGCCCAACAGGGGACAACTATGGCTACACCTTC.

The chain combines TRBV4-1 with TRBJ1-5; 7 nucleotides align to TRBD1. The length of the CDR3 is 15 residues. Germline loops: CDR1 MGHRA, CDR2 YSYEKL. V was clipped by 4 bases and J by 5 bases; unmatched bases: 8. CDR3 region: CASSLRTGRDQPQHF. CDR3 DNA: TGCGCCAGCAGCCTCCGGACAGGCCGTGATCAGCCCCAGCATTTT.

The V and J genes are TRBV7-8 and TRBJ1-1; TRBD1 might be the D (5 bases). V was clipped by 5 bases and J by 5 bases, with 9 bases between them. Germline V gene data show CDR1 as SGHVS and CDR2 as FQNEAQ. The CDR3 loop spans 12 amino acids. The CDR3 region has the DNA TGTGCCAGCAGCGACGGGGGAACTGAAGCTTTCTTT. Its translation: CASSDGGTEAFF.

The CDR3, as DNA: TGTGCCAGTAGTATCGCGGGGTACGCCAATCAGCCCCAGCATTTT. Translation gives CASSIAGYANQPQHF. The chain combines TRBV19 with TRBJ1-5; no clear D. In germline, CDR1 is LNHDA, CDR2 SQIVND (reference sequence). V lost 3 bases to trimming and J lost 3 bases, with 12 bases between them. The CDR3 loop spans 15 amino acids.

This chain uses TRBV7-6 with TRBJ2-5, with a tentative D call TRBD2 (5 bases). The last part of the DNA fits TRBJ2-7 better; the J call may be wrong. The V gene's germline CDR1 is SGHVS and CDR2 FNYEAQ. The CDR3 is made up of 12 amino acids. In DNA form, the CDR3 reads TGTGCCAGCAGCCCGGGCGGGTACGAGCAGTACTTC. Encoded protein: CASSPGGYEQYF.